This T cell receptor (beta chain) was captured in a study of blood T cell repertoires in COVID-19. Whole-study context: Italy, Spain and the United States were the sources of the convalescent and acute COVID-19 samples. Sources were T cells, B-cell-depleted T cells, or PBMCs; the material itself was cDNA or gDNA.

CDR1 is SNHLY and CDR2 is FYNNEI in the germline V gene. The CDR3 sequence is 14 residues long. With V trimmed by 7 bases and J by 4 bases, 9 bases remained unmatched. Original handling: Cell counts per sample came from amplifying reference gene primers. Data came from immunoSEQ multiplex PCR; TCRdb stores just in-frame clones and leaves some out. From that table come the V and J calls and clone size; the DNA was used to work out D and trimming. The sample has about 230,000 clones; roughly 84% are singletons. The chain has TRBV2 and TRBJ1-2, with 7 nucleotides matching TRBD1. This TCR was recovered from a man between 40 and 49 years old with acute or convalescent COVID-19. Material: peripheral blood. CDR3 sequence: CASTRRGRAYGYTF. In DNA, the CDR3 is TGTGCCAGCACGAGGAGGGGGCGCGCCTATGGCTACACCTTC.